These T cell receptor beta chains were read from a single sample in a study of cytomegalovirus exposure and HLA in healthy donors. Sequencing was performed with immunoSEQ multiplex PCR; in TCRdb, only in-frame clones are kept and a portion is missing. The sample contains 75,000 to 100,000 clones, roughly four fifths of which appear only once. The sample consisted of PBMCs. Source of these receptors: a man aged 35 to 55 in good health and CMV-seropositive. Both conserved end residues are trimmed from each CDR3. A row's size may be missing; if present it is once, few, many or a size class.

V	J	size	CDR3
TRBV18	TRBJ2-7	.	ASSPGTGPYEQY
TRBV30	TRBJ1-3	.	AWSFRWSSGNTIY
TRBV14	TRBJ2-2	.	ASSQAGKGTTGELF
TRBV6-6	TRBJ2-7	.	ASRATSGGYEQY
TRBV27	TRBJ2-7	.	ASSAGTSGSYEQY
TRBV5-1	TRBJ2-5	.	ASSFRPAGGGGETQY
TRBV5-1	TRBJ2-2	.	ASSLLMNTGELF
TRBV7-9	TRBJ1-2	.	SSSSWDRTNYGYT
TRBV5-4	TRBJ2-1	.	ASSFGLLRDNEQF
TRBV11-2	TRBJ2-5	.	ASSWGQQETQY
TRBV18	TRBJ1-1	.	ASSLRQGMNTEAF
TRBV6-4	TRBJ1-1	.	ASRQGPNTEAF
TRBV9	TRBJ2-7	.	ASSVGLAGTYRQY
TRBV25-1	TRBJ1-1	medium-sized	ASSEVGRDTEAF
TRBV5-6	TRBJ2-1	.	ASSLGSALADPNEQF
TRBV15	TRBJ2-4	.	ATSRDLTDFNSQY
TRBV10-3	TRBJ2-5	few	ATRGTSGSFETQY
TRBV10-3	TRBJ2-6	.	AIRTGPSPMTGSGANVLT
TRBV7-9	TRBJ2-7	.	ASSDTRGSYEQY
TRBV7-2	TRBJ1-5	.	ASSPDRVQPQH
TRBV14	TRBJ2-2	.	ASSQRGKALNTGELF
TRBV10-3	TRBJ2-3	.	AISPGQGAYTQY
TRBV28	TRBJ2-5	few	ASSSRTRPETQY
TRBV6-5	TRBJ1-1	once	ASSSPHGRYAEAF
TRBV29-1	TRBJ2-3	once	SAAEEFGSQY
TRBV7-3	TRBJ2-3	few	ASSFPLAGVGDTQY
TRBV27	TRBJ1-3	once	ASSSTGVNSGNTIY
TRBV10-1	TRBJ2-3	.	ASSENYRTGTQY
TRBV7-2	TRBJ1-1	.	ASSLGGPGWVNTEAF
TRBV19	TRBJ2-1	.	ASSTPRDRDDEQF
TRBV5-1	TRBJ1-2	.	ASSFRTGGNGYT
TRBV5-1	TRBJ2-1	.	ASGGGDFYNEQF
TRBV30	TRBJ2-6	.	AWSVPGSGANVLT
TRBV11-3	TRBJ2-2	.	ASSLDRGNTGELF
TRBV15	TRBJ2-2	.	ATSTSLAGGFPGELF
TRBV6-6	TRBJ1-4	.	ASSYRELNEKLF
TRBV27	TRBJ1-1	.	ASSYAGWNTEAF
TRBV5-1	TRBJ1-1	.	ASSLEGLMNTEAF
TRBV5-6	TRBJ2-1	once	ASSFGETRRSYNEQF
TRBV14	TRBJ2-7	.	ASSHGTGGSYEQY
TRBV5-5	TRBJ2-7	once	ASSTGTGLSYEQY
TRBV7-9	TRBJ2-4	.	SSSLGTGAKNIQY
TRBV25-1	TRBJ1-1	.	ASTQGESNTEAF
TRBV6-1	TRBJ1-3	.	ASSVLQGGLYGNTIY
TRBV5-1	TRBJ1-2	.	ASSLGTGGGIGYT
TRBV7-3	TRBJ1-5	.	ASSYHRDQPQH
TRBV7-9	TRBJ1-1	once	ASSPGGQGKTEAF
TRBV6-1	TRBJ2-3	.	ASRRLDYSTDTQY
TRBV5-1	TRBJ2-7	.	ASSLPGQGYEQY
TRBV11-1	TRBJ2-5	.	ASSLGQGQETQY
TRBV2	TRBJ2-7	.	ASSDRSGGYEQY
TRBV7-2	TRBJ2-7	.	ASSLSIRGRGASYEQY
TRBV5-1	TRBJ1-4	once	ASSPSGDSGEKLF
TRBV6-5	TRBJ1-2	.	ASIASGEAGYGYT
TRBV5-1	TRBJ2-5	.	ASSPMTGIQETQY
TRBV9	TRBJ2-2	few	ASSVSQGLYGELF
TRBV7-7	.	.	ASSLTPGLAGANEQY
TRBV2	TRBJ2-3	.	ASRGTGAGDTQY
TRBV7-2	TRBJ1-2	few	ASSLLRGWDGYT
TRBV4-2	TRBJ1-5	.	ASSQSRDTGLVNQPQH